The 21 T cell receptor beta chains presented below share a single source sample, sequenced in a study of human T cells and chemical hapten exposure. Via MiXCR, TCRdb re-called the 5' RACE reads, giving one row per CDR3 protein. The sample shows about 80,000 distinct CDR3 sequences, roughly 7.7% of them seen only once. Whole blood, unfractionated, served as the material for total RNA extraction. Every receptor here comes from a male donor in good health.

This clonotype occurred many times. CDR3 residues: CASSLRPQSPAEQYF. Here the CDR3 DNA reads TGTGCCAGCAGTTTAAGACCACAATCGCCCGCCGAGCAGTACTTC. J is TRBJ2-7 and V is TRBV27; the D is unclear. Trimming took off 2 bases at V and 6 bases at J, with 17 bases between the two ends. CDR1 is MNHEY and CDR2 is SMNVEV in the germline V gene (reference sequence). This CDR3 region has 15 residues.

This clonotype showed up many times. This chain connects TRBV20-1 to TRBJ2-1; TRBD2 is a possible D gene (6 bases). The CDR3 consists of 15 residues. V shed 0 bases and J shed 6 bases, with 15 bases lying between them. Germline loops: CDR1 DFQATT, CDR2 SNEGSKA (reference sequence). In nucleotides, the CDR3 is TGCAGTGCTAGAGATTTTGCGCGGGAAAGCAATGAGCAGTTCTTC. It specifies CSARDFARESNEQFF.

This clonotype was recorded at least ten times. The CDR3 sequence: CASSSRREGPETQYF. The CDR3 DNA is TGCGCCAGCAGCTCCAGGCGGGAGGGCCCAGAGACCCAGTACTTC. J is TRBJ2-5 and V is TRBV5-1, with TRBD2 matching 9 bases. Germline CDR1 is SGHRS and CDR2 is YFSETQ. This CDR3 region has 15 residues. Unmatched junction bases numbered 7, after V lost 3 bases and J lost 4 bases.

This clonotype was seen ten or more times. The chain recombines TRBV12-3 or TRBV12-4 with TRBJ1-1; 7 bases line up with TRBD1. The CDR3 length is 13 residues. Trimming at V came to 5 bases and at J to 4 bases, leaving 4 bases not matched to a gene. CDR3 coding DNA: TGTGCCAGCAGTGCAGGGACAGTCACTGAAGCTTTCTTT. It yields the protein CASSAGTVTEAFF.

The gene calls are TRBV21-1 and TRBJ1-5; whether TRBD1, the table's D call, matches the DNA was not checked. TRBV21-1 is termed a pseudogene. This CDR3 has 17 residues. The CDR3 sequence: CASSKRRGRYSNQPQHF. The CDR3 coding sequence is TGTGCCAGCAGCAAAAGGAGGGGGCGATATAGCAATCAGCCCCAGCATTTT.

The chain carries TRBV4-1 and TRBJ2-7, with 8 bases aligning to TRBD1. The trim removed 3 bases at V and 0 bases at J, leaving 4 bases unmatched. This CDR3 region has 15 residues. Germline-derived CDR1 and CDR2 are MGHRA and YSYEKL. The CDR3 protein is CASSQDRASSYEQYF. In nucleotides, the CDR3 is TGCGCCAGCAGCCAGGACAGGGCAAGCTCCTACGAGCAGTACTTC.

The chain uses TRBV9 and TRBJ1-3, with a weak D call TRBD1 (5 bases). This CDR3 region has 16 residues. V was pared by 2 bases and J by 0 bases, with 12 bases between. CDR1 and CDR2 (germline): SGDLS, YYNGEE. The chain's CDR3 is CASSVGTLYSGNTIYF. As DNA, the CDR3 is TGTGCCAGCAGCGTCGGGACGCTATACTCTGGAAACACCATATATTTT.

The chain couples TRBV30 to TRBJ2-7; D remains unclear. The V gene lost 1 base and the J gene lost 0 bases, with 7 bases spanning the gap. Germline V gene data show CDR1 as GTSNPN and CDR2 as SVGIG (reference sequence). CDR3 length equals 13 residues. The CDR3 nucleotides are TGTGCCTGGAGTGGTACGAGCTCCTACGAGCAGTACTTC. It is translated as CAWSGTSSYEQYF.

This clonotype was counted many times. The chain recombines TRBV27 with TRBJ1-6; D may be TRBD1 (6 bases). The CDR3 runs 12 residues. Between the trimmed V and J ends, which lost 6 bases and 10 bases, there was a span of 10 bases. The V gene's germline CDR1 is MNHEY and CDR2 SMNVEV (reference sequence). The CDR3 loop reads CASRAGESPLHF. The CDR3, as DNA: TGTGCCAGCAGGGCAGGGGAATCACCCCTCCACTTT.

In this sample, this clonotype turned up many times. CDR3 region: CASSLSSGGAYNEQFF. The CDR3 DNA reads TGTGCCAGCAGCTTGTCGAGCGGGGGGGCCTACAATGAGCAGTTCTTC. The V and J genes are TRBV7-7 and TRBJ2-1, with 10 bases fitting TRBD2. Germline CDR1 is SSHAT and CDR2 is FNYEAQ (reference sequence). The CDR3 covers 16 residues. The V segment lost 3 bases and the J segment 2 bases; nucleotides outside the gene matches: 4.

This clonotype showed up many times. This chain joins TRBV6-2 or TRBV6-3 and TRBJ2-2; 10 bases match TRBD1. The V gene end was trimmed by 10 bases and the J gene end by 5 bases; junction bases not matched to a gene: 10. The germline CDR1 and CDR2 sequences are MNHEY and SVGEGT. The CDR3 runs to 15 residues. The CDR3 sequence: CATYYRDRGTGELFF. The CDR3 bases are TGTGCCACCTACTACCGGGACAGGGGAACCGGGGAGCTGTTTTTT.

This clonotype was observed a handful of times. The V gene is TRBV12-3 or TRBV12-4, the J gene TRBJ2-7, with D perhaps assigned TRBD1 or TRBD2 (5 bases each). Deletions cut 4 bases from V and 2 bases from J, with 12 bases between. The length of the CDR3 is 14 residues. CDR3 protein: CASSSEGTPYEQYF. CDR3 DNA sequence: TGTGCCAGCAGTTCCGAGGGGACCCCCTACGAGCAGTACTTC.

There are many counts of this clonotype. V usage is TRBV5-1 and J usage is TRBJ2-3; D gene uncertain. CDR3 length: 14 residues. V lost 2 bases, J lost 0 bases, and 7 bases lay in between. Germline CDR1 reads SGHRS; CDR2 reads YFSETQ. CDR3 in amino acids: CASSLYHSTDTQYF. The CDR3 coding sequence is TGCGCCAGCAGCTTATACCACAGCACAGATACGCAGTATTTT.

This clonotype was observed a handful of times. The chain recombines TRBV13 with TRBJ1-6; no clear D. The CDR3 is 15 amino acids. V lost 4 bases to trimming and J lost 4 bases, with 11 bases between them. The germline V gene encodes CDR1 PRHDT and CDR2 FYEKMQ (reference sequence). The DNA for the CDR3 is TGTGCCAGCAGCTCGGGCCCGCAGTATAATTCACCCCTCCACTTT. It specifies CASSSGPQYNSPLHF.

The sample holds many counts of this clonotype. The rearrangement joins TRBV20-1 to TRBJ2-7; D may be TRBD2 (5 bases). The CDR3 has 17 residues. The ends were cut back, 1 base at V and 2 bases at J, with 21 bases in the middle. Germline loops: CDR1 DFQATT, CDR2 SNEGSKA (reference sequence). This CDR3 is CSARGTLAVESTYEQYF. For the CDR3, the DNA is TGCAGTGCTAGAGGTACCCTAGCAGTTGAGAGCACCTACGAGCAGTACTTC.

This clonotype was observed at least ten times. The J gene is TRBJ2-7, the V gene TRBV20-1; possibly TRBD1 for D (5 bases). The V gene lost 0 bases and the J gene lost 2 bases, with 11 bases spanning the gap. Looked up from germline, CDR1 is DFQATT and CDR2 is SNEGSKA (reference sequence). The CDR3 runs 14 residues. The CDR3 DNA is TGCAGTGCTAGAGAGGACACTACCCCCTACGAGCAGTACTTC. Translated: CSAREDTTPYEQYF.

This clonotype was seen a handful of times. The V call is TRBV12-3 or TRBV12-4, the J call TRBJ2-3; 10 bases are shared with TRBD2. Losses at the gene ends were 8 bases for V and 2 bases for J; bases not matched to a gene: 19. The CDR3 has 19 residues. In nucleotides, the CDR3 is TGTGCCAGCTCGGTACGCCTAGCGGGAGACGGGAGAACCACAGATACGCAGTATTTT. Its translation: CASSVRLAGDGRTTDTQYF.

This clonotype was observed a few times. The V and J genes are TRBV2 and TRBJ2-5, with 8 bases identical to TRBD2. The V gene's germline CDR1 is SNHLY and CDR2 FYNNEI. The CDR3 consists of 16 residues. V trimming: 6 bases; J trimming: 2 bases; junction bases outside the gene matches: 11. CDR3 nucleotide sequence: TGTGCCAGCAGGGACCGCAGCGGGAGTGGACAAGAGACCCAGTACTTC. Translation gives CASRDRSGSGQETQYF. The full variable domain, its missing parts supplied by reference TRBV2 and TRBJ2-5, is EPEVTQTPSHQVTQMGQEVILRCVPISNHLYFYWYRQILGQKVEFLVSFYNNEISEKSEIFDDQFSVERPDGSNFTLKIRSTKLEDSAMYFCASRDRSGSGQETQYFGPGTRLLVL.

This clonotype was observed many times. In nucleotides, the CDR3 is TGTGCCAGCAGCTTTAAAGTCCTAGCGGGAGGAGATACGCAGTATTTT. Protein sequence: CASSFKVLAGGDTQYF. The V and J genes are TRBV5-6 and TRBJ2-3; TRBD2 matches at 11 bases. This CDR3 has 16 residues. Per the germline V gene, CDR1 is SGHDT and CDR2 is YYEEEE. J was trimmed by 5 bases and V by 2 bases; bases with no gene match: 7.

This clonotype was seen only a few times. The J gene is TRBJ2-1, the V gene TRBV9, with D maybe TRBD2 (6 bases). The CDR3 is 16 amino acids. V lost 5 bases and J lost 5, with 20 bases in between. Germline values: CDR1 SGDLS, CDR2 YYNGEE. The CDR3 bases are TGTGCCAGCAGTATCACCTCCGGGGGACCCAACAATGAGCAGTTCTTC. Amino acid sequence: CASSITSGGPNNEQFF.

This clonotype was detected ten times or more. The chain links TRBV20-1 to TRBJ1-5; TRBD1 matches at 7 bases. V lost 6 bases and J lost 0; bases outside the gene matches: 14. Germline lookup yields CDR1 DFQATT and CDR2 SNEGSKA (reference sequence). The CDR3 is 17 residues long. CDR3 in amino acids: CSAQPTGMEGSNQPQHF. Here the CDR3 DNA reads TGCAGTGCCCAACCGACAGGGATGGAGGGTAGCAATCAGCCCCAGCATTTT.